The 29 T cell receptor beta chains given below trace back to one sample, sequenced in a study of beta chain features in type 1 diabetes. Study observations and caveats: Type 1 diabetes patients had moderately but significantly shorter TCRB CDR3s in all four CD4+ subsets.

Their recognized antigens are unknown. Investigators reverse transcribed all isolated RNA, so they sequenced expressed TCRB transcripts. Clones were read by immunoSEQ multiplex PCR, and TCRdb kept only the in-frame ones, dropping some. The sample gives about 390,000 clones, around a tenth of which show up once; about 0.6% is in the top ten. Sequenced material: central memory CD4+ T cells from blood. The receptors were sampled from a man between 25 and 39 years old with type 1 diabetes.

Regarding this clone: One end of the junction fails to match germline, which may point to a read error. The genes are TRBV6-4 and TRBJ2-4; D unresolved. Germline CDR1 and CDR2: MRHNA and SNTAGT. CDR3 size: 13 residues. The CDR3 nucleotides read TGTGCCATCAGTGTGGGTAGGGCATGGGATGTCTACTTC. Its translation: CAISVGRAWDVYF.

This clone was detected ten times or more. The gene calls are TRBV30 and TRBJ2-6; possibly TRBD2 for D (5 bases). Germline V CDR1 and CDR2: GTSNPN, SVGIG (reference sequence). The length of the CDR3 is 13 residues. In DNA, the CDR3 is TGTGCGGGAGATTCCTCTGGGGCCAACGTCCTGACTTTC. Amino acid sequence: CAGDSSGANVLTF.

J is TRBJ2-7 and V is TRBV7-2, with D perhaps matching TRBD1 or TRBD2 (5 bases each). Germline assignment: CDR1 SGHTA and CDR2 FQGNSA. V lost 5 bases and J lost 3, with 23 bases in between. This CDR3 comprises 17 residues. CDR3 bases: TGTGCCAGCAGCCCCAAAAGGGACGGTTCCGGGATCTACGAGCAGTACTTC. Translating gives CASSPKRDGSGIYEQYF.

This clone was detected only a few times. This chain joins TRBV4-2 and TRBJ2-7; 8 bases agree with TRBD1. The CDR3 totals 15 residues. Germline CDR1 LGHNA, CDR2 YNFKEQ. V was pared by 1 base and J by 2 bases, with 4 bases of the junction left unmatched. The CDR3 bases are TGTGCCAGCAGCCAAGGGGACAGGAGGGCCTACGAGCAGTACTTC. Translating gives CASSQGDRRAYEQYF.

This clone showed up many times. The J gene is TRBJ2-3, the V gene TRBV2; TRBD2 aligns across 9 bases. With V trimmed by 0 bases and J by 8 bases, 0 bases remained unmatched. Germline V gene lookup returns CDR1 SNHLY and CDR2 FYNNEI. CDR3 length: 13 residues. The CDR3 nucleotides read TGTGCCAGCAGTGAAGCTAGCGGGAGTACGCAGTATTTT. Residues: CASSEASGSTQYF.

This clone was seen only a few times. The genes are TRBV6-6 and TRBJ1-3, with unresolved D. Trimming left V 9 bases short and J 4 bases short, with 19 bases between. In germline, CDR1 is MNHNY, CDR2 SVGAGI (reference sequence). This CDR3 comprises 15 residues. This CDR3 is CASSSRQRSGNTIYF. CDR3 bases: TGTGCCAGTAGTAGTAGGCAACGGTCGGGAAACACCATATATTTT.

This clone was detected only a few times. In DNA, the CDR3 is TGTGCCAGCAGTCCCCCGGACAGGGGGGGATGGCCCCAGCATTTT. Its protein is CASSPPDRGGWPQHF. The chain combines TRBV2 with TRBJ1-5, with 10 nucleotides matching TRBD1. J gave up 9 bases and V 5 bases, and 10 bases lay outside the gene matches. Germline V gene data show CDR1 as SNHLY and CDR2 as FYNNEI. The CDR3 is made up of 15 amino acids.

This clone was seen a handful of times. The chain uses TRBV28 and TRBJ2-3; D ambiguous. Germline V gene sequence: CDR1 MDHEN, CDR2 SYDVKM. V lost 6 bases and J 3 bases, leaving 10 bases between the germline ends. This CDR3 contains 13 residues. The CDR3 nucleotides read TGTGCCAGCAGACTCCAGGCTACAGATACGCAGTATTTT. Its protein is CASRLQATDTQYF.

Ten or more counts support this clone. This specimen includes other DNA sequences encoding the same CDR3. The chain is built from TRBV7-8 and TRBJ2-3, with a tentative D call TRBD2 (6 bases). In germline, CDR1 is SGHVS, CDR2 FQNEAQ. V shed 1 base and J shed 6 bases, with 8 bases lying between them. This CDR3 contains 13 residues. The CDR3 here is CASSLGREDTQYF. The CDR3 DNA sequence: TGTGCCAGCAGCTTAGGCCGGGAGGATACGCAGTATTTT.

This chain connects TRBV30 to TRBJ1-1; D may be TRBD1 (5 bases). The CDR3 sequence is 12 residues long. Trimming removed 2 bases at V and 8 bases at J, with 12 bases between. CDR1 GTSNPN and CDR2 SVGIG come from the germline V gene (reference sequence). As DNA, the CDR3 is TGTGCCTGGAGTTCAGGACCAGGGGAAGCTTTCTTT. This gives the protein CAWSSGPGEAFF.

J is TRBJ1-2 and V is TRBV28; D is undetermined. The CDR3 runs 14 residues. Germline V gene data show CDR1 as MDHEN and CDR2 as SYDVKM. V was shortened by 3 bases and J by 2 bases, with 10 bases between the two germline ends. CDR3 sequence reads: CASSFVPGNYGYTF. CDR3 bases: TGTGCCAGCAGTTTTGTGCCAGGAAACTATGGCTACACCTTC.

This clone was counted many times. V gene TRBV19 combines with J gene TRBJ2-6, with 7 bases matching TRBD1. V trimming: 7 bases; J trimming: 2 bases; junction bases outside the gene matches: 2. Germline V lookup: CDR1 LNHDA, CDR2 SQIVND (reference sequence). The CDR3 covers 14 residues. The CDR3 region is CASTQGPGANVLTF. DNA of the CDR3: TGTGCCAGTACACAGGGGCCTGGGGCCAACGTCCTGACTTTC.

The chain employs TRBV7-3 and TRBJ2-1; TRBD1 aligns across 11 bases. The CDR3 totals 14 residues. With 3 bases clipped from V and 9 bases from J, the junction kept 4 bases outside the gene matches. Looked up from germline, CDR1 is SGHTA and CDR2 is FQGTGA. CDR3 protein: CASSFGQGAFEQFF. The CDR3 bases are TGTGCCAGCAGCTTCGGACAGGGGGCTTTTGAGCAGTTCTTC.

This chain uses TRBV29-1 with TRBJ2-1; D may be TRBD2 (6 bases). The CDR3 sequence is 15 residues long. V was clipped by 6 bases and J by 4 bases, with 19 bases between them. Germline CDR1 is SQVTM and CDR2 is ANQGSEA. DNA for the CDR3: TGCAGCGTCGGAGGGAGCCGGGGAGTTTACAATGAGCAGTTCTTC. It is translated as CSVGGSRGVYNEQFF.

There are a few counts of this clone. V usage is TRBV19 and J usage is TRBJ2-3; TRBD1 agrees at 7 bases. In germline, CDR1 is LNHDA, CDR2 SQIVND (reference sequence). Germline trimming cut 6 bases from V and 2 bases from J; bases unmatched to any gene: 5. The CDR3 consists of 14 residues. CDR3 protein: CASRSDRYTDTQYF. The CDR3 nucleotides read TGTGCCAGTAGATCGGACAGGTACACAGATACGCAGTATTTT. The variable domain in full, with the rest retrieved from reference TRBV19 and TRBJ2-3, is DGGITQSPKYLFRKEGQNVTLSCEQNLNHDAMYWYRQDPGQGLRLIYYSQIVNDFQKGDIAEGYSVSREKKESFPLTVTSAQKNPTAFYLCASRSDRYTDTQYFGPGTRLTVL.

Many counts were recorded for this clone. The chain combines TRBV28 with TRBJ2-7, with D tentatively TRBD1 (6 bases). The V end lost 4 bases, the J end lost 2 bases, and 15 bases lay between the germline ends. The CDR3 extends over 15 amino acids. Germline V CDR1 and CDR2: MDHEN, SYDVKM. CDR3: CASSSGEFKTYEQYF. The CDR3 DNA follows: TGTGCCAGCAGTTCAGGGGAGTTCAAAACCTACGAGCAGTACTTC.

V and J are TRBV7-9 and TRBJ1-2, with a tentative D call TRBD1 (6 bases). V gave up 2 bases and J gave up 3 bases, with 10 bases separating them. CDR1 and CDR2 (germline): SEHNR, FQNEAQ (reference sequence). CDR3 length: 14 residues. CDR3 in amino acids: CASSLLGGYYGYTF. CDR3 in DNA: TGTGCCAGCAGCTTATTAGGGGGATACTATGGCTACACCTTC.

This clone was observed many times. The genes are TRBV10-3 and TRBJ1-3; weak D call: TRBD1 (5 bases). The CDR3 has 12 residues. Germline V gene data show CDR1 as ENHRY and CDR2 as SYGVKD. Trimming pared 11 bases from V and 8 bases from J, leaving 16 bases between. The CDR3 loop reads CASRDVTDTIYF. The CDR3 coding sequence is TGTGCCTCCCGGGACGTTACCGACACCATATATTTT.

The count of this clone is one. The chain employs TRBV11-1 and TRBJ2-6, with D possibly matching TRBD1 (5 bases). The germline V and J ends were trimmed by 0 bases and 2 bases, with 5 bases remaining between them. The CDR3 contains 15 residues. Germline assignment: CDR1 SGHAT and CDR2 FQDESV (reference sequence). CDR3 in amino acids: CASSLAGAGANVLTF. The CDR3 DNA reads TGTGCCAGCAGCTTAGCAGGGGCTGGGGCCAACGTCCTGACTTTC.

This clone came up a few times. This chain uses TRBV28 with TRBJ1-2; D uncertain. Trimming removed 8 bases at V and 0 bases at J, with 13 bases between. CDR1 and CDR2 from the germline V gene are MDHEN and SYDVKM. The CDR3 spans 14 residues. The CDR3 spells CASSSHHTNYGYTF. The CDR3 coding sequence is TGTGCCAGCTCCTCACACCACACTAACTATGGCTACACCTTC.

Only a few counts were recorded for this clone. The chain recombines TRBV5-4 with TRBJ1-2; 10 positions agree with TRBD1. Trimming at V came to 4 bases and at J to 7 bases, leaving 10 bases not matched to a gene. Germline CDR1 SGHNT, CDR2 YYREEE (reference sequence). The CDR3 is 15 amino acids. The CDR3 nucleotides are TGTGCCAGCAGCCTAGGGACAGGGGATTCGTTTGGCTACACCTTC. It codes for CASSLGTGDSFGYTF.

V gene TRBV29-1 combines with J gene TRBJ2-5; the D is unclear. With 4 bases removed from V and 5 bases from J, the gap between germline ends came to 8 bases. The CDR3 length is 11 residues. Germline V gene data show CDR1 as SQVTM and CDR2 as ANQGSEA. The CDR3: CSVGKVETQYF. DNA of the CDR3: TGCAGCGTTGGGAAGGTCGAGACCCAGTACTTC.

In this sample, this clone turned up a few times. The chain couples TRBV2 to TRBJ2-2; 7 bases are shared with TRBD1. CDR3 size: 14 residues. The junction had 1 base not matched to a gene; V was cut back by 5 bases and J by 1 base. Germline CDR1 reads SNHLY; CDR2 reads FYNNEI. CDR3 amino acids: CASSWTGNTGELFF. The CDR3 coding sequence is TGTGCCAGCAGTTGGACAGGGAACACCGGGGAGCTGTTTTTT.

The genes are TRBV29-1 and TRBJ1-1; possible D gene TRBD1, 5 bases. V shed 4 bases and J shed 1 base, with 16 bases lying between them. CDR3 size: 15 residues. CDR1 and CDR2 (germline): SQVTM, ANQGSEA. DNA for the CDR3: TGCAGCGTTGTCAGGGTTGGTCTGGAGAACACTGAAGCTTTCTTT. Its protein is CSVVRVGLENTEAFF.

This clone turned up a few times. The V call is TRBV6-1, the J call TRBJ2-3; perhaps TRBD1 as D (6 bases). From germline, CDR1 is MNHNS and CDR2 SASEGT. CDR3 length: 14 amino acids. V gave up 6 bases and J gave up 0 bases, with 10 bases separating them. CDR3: CASRLGGSTDTQYF. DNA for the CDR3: TGTGCCAGCAGACTAGGGGGTAGCACAGATACGCAGTATTTT.

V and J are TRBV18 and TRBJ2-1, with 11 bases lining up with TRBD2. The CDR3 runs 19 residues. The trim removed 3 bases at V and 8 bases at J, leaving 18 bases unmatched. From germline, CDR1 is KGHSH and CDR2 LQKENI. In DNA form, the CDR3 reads TGTGCCAGCTCACCGCGGTTAGGTAGCGGGAGGGCCGATATCCATGAGCAGTTCTTC. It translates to CASSPRLGSGRADIHEQFF.

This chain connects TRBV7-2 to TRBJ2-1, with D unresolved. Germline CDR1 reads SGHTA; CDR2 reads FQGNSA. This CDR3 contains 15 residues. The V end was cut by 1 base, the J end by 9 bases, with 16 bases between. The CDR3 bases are TGTGCCAGCAGCTTAGACAGAGGCAGGCTACTTGAGCAGTTCTTC. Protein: CASSLDRGRLLEQFF.

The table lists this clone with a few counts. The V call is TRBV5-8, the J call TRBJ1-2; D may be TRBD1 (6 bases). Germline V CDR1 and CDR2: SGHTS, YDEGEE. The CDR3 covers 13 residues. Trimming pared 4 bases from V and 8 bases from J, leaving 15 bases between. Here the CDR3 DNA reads TGTGCCAGCAGCCAGGACAGAGAAAGGGGCTACACCTTC. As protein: CASSQDRERGYTF. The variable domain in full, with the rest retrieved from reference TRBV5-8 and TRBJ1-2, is EAGVTQSPTHLIKTRGQQATLRCSPISGHTSVYWYQQALGLGLQFLLWYDEGEERNRGNFPPRFSGRQFPNYSSELNVNALELEDSALYLCASSQDRERGYTFGSGTRLTVV.

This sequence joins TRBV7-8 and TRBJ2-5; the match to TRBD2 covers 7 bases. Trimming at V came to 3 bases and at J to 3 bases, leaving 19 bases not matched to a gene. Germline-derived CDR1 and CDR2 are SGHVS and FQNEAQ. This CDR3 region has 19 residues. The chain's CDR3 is CASSFPGGGEQPEEETQYF. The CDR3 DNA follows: TGTGCCAGCAGCTTCCCTGGGGGGGGAGAGCAGCCTGAAGAAGAGACCCAGTACTTC.